This paragraph covers one TCR beta chain sequence. Its antigen is still unknown. The study ran its PCR with 60 Vbeta and 13 Jbeta primers. Method: immunoSEQ multiplex PCR; TCRdb's copy keeps in-frame clones and lacks some. The sample carries just over 150,000 clones, 82% recorded once. This specimen belongs to a study of cytomegalovirus exposure and HLA in healthy donors. Findings and limits, study-wide: There were reportedly fewer N-insertions in an Asian-associated ancestry cluster than the approximately 630-donor mean, in a later analysis. It has been reported that TCR beta sequences accurately predicted the HLA-A and HLA-B alleles of most subjects. The authors listed approximately 160 TCR beta chains as cytomegalovirus-associated.

Germline V lookup: CDR1 SGHTA, CDR2 FQGTGA. The CDR3 has 15 amino acids. The germline V and J ends were trimmed by 1 base and 4 bases, with 14 bases remaining between them. Sequenced input: PBMCs. The chain couples TRBV7-3 to TRBJ2-7; a possible D gene is TRBD2 (7 bases). The source of this sequence is a woman aged 45-60 years in good health and CMV-seropositive. DNA of the CDR3: TGTGCCAGCAGCTTAAGCGGGGGACATATATACGAGCAGTACTTC. Translating it yields CASSLSGGHIYEQYF.